Here is one T cell receptor beta chain with its context. What it recognizes is unknown. The primer mix had 60 Vbeta and 13 Jbeta primers. Per the original data handling: Around 9.9 million shared chains were among the 60 million to 80 million unique TCR beta chains that a later analysis counted. Repertoires were generated with immunoSEQ multiplex PCR, while TCRdb's copy carries only in-frame clones and drops some. D and trimming come from the DNA, and the V and J calls and clone size come from that table. The sample table sets out some 150,000 clones. The data stem from a study of cytomegalovirus exposure and HLA in healthy donors. Overall study findings and caveats: Immune exposure information comprised only CMV serostatus.

Germline CDR1 reads SNHLY; CDR2 reads FYNNEI. J was trimmed by 3 bases and V by 2 bases; bases with no gene match: 4. This CDR3 is built from 15 residues. This receptor was identified in a woman aged 18-35 years in good health and CMV-seropositive. The chain recombines TRBV2 with TRBJ1-1; TRBD1 matches 9 bases. Sequencing was done on a sample of PBMCs. The CDR3 nucleotides are TGTGCCAGCAGTGAACACAGGGGGCGGGACACTGAAGCTTTCTTT. Translation: CASSEHRGRDTEAFF.